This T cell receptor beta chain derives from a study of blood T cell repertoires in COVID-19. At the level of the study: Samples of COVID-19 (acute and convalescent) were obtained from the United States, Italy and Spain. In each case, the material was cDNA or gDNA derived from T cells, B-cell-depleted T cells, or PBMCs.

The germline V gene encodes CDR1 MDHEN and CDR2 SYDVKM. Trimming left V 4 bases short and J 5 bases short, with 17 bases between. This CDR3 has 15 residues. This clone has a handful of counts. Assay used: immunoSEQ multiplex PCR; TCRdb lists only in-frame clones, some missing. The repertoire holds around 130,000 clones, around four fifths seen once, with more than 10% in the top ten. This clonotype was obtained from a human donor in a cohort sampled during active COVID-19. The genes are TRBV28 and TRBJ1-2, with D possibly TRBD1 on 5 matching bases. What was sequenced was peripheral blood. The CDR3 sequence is CASSSERWGDYGYTF. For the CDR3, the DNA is TGTGCCAGCAGTTCCGAGCGGTGGGGGGATTATGGCTACACCTTC.